This T cell receptor beta chain was recorded in a study of T cells in Graves' hyperthyroidism and ophthalmopathy. Across the study: Peripheral blood was collected at initial diagnosis, before any treatment.

The investigators amplified TCR beta CDR3 regions from RNA transcripts. First-round RT-PCR targeting the TCR CDR3 was performed with the HTBI primer set. One entry per CDR3 protein results from TCRdb running MiXCR on the multiplex PCR reads. The sample carries 550,000 to 650,000 distinct CDR3 sequences, approximately 14% recorded once. This clonotype was seen more than once but under ten times. Its antigen is not identified. Study outcomes and limitations: In blood, most of the thyroid clonotypes expanded above 0.001 were also present.

V lost 6 bases, J lost 0 bases, and 8 bases lay in between. The CDR3 has 13 residues. The germline V gene encodes CDR1 MDHEN and CDR2 SYDVKM. Diagnostic decisions used clinical symptoms, serum thyroxine and TRAb, thyroid ultrasound and orbital computed tomography. The source of the PBMCs was about 10 ml of fresh peripheral blood. The gene calls are TRBV28 and TRBJ2-5; tentatively, D is TRBD1 (6 bases). What was sequenced was blood. The source is a woman aged 40 to 50 with Graves' hyperthyroidism. The CDR3 DNA reads TGTGCCAGCAGGGACAGATACCAAGAGACCCAGTACTTC. Amino acids: CASRDRYQETQYF.